This T cell receptor (beta chain) was captured in a study of beta chain features in type 1 diabetes (dated by TCRdb to 2017 to 2018). Study-level background: Mean age, gender distribution, total cell number and subset yield did not differ between patients and healthy donors. Across all samples, around 99 million sorted cells were examined, and cell number per subset correlated strongly with RNA yield. The study compared the TCRB repertoires of sorted circulating CD4+ T cell subsets in recently diagnosed type 1 diabetes patients with those in matched healthy donors. Whereas all 28 donors provided naive and central memory subsets, regulatory and stem cell-like memory subsets were isolated from just 8 patients and roughly eight healthy donors.

Of note for this clone: Its specific antigen is unknown. One end of the junction does not line up with germline, which may come from a read error.

The investigation overall reported the following: Naive, central memory and regulatory TCRB repertoires appeared more similar among patients than among healthy donors. Because cDNA was sequenced instead of genomic DNA, activated cells with high expression could be over-represented, although the groups did not differ in activation or CD3 levels. Type 1 diabetes patients showed a moderate but significant shortening of TCRB CDR3 length in all four CD4+ subsets. PCR might favor shorter templates, but patient and control samples were amplified and corrected together, so any skew would affect both groups equally. Because the HLA sub-analyses included only small numbers of individuals, any influence of HLA type on TCRB rearrangement was left unresolved. Patients with type 1 diabetes made fewer insertions and deleted more nucleotides at VDJ recombination sites, implying thymic rearrangement abnormalities.

From each donor, a single peripheral blood sample of 100 to 150 mL on average was drawn into heparinised tubes. Naive, central memory, regulatory and stem cell-like memory CD4+ T cells were sorted on a BD FACSAria II using a panel including CD45RO, CCR7, CD25, CD127, CD95 and CD27. A purity above 95% was achieved for all sorted populations. PBMCs were isolated immediately by Lymphoprep density gradient centrifugation and stained directly without culture. So that batch effects would be minimized, each experiment stained and sorted samples in pairs, pairing one healthy donor with one patient. All of the isolated RNA was reverse transcribed with the High Capacity cDNA Reverse Transcription Kit, so expressed TCRB transcripts were sequenced. Naive, central memory and regulatory T cell samples underwent deep immunoSEQ sequencing, averaging roughly 3.4 million total reads per sample. After sorted cells were lysed in RLT buffer, RNA was extracted with DNase-treated RNeasy Micro or Mini kits, with the choice depending on cell number. To prevent cross-contamination, each cell subset was processed individually, whereas patient and healthy donor samples were processed jointly. Using the immunoSEQ multiplex PCR, TCRB sequences were amplified from cDNA into 87-bp fragments spanning the CDR3 region. The amplicons were sequenced using the Illumina HiSeq platform. From the authors' description of their analysis: PCR bias was corrected computationally using synthetic template baselines, and reads within Hamming distance 2 were collapsed, with unmergeable singletons discarded. Reads were aligned to IMGT to assign V, D and J genes, CDR3 length, and insertions or deletions at six rearrangement sites. Within each subset, clonotype counts were normalized to sorted cell number, and only after that were true diversity and Gini coefficients computed with the tcR R package. Repertoire sharing was quantified using the overlap coefficient calculated on TCRB nucleotide sequences. Drawn from immuneACCESS, this table holds only the in-frame rearrangements with V and J called that TCRdb kept. Clones are partly lost; checked studies trace under half to an unresolved V gene and leave the rest unexplained. V and J calls and clone size are given by that table; D and trimming were obtained from the DNA. The sample records more than 25,000 clones, roughly three fifths of which are singletons. Jointly, the top ten make up 1.3% to 1.5% of the sample.

Based on the germline V gene, the CDR1 and CDR2 sequences are SGHAT and FQNNGV. The CDR3 runs 13 residues from the cysteine to the phenylalanine. The kept DNA is CDR3 alone, 39 bases in frame from the first base. The TCR originated in a young woman with type 1 diabetes. The chain is assembled from TRBV11-2 and TRBJ1-2; TRBD1 lines up with 7 middle nucleotides. Specimen: Tregs from blood. The cell subset or site tag for this specimen amounts to: regulatory CD4+ T cells. The sequenced DNA is TGTGCCAGCAGCTCTACCCCCGACAGGGCCGTTGACTTC. This sequence encodes CASSSTPDRAVDF. Full variable domain (CDR3 extended with the reference TRBV11-2 and TRBJ1-2 proteins): EAGVAQSPRYKIIEKRQSVAFWCNPISGHATLYWYQQILGQGPKLLIQFQNNGVVDDSQLPKDRFSAERLKGVDSTLKIQPAKLEDSAVYLCASSSTPDRAVDFGSGTRLTVV.